The text below deals with one T cell receptor (beta chain). What this receptor recognizes is not known. Base qualities are missing; no much larger clone stands one base away. Libraries were built with RT-PCR. The sequencing machine was a NextSeq 550. The public reads were reanalyzed by TCRdb: fastp trimming at Q25, MiXCR alignment, in-frame beta chains only. One record per CDR3 amino acid sequence lists the most common genes and DNA. For this sample the table gives about 15,000 distinct CDR3 sequences, of which 27% were detected only once. Of the sample, approximately 40% falls within the top ten clones. The sample is drawn from a study of patients and donors after allogeneic stem cell transplantation (TCRdb year 2020). Inclusive of the bounding cysteine and phenylalanine, the CDR3 is 15 residues long. The retained sequence is limited to the CDR3, 45 bases, with the frame set at the first base. CDR1 and CDR2 are read off the germline V gene (reference sequence) as SEHNR and FQNEAQ. V loses 5 bases, J loses 2 bases, and the germline ends lie 13 bases apart.

The sequence was obtained from a human donor who was either an allogeneic HSCT recipient or a stem cell or donor lymphocyte infusion donor (not recorded which). It is not recorded whose cells these are; they may come from a transplant donor. The sequence links TRBV7-9 to TRBJ2-1; the D gene remains uncertain. Sequencing was carried out using blood, either unsorted or a sorted T cell fraction (not recorded which). CDR3 loop: CASSPLIEPYNEQFF. DNA sequence: TGTGCCAGCAGCCCTCTAATAGAACCCTACAATGAGCAGTTCTTC.